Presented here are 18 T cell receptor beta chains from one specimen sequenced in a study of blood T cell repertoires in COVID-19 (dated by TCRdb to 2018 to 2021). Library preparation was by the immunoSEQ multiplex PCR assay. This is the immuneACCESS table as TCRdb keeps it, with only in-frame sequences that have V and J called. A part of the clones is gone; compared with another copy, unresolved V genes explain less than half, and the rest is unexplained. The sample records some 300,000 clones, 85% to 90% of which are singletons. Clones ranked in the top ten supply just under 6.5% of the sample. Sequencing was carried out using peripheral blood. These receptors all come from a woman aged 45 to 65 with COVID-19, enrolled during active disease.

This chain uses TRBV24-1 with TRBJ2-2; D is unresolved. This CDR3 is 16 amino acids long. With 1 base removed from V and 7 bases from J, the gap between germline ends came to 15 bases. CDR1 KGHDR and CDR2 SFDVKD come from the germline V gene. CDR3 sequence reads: CATSDLSPAGNGELFF. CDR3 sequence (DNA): TGTGCCACCAGTGATTTATCCCCCGCAGGTAACGGGGAGCTGTTTTTT.

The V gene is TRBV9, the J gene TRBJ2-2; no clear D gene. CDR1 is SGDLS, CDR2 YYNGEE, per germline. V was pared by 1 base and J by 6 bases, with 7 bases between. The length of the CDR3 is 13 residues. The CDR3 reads CASSVLGAGELFF. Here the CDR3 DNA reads TGTGCCAGCAGCGTATTGGGCGCCGGGGAGCTGTTTTTT.

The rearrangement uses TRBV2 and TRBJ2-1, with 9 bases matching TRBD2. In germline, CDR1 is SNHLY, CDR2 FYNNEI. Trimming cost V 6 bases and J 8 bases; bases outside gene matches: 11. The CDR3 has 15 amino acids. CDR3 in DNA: TGTGCCAGCAGAAAGACTAGCGGAAAAGGCGATGAGCAGTTCTTC. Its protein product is CASRKTSGKGDEQFF.

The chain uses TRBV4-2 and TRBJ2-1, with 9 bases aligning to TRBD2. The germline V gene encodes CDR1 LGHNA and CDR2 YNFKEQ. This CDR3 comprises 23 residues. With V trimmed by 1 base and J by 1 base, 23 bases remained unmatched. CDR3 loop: CASSQGLRAAGGRGGWSYNEQFF. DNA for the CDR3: TGTGCCAGCAGCCAAGGTTTAAGGGCAGCGGGAGGCCGCGGGGGGTGGTCCTACAATGAGCAGTTCTTC.

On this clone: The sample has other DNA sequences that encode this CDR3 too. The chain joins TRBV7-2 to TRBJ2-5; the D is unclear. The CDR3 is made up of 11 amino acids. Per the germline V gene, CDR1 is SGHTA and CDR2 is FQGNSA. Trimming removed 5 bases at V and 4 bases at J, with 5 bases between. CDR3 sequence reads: CASSPGETQYF. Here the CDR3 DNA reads TGTGCCAGCAGCCCCGGAGAGACCCAGTACTTC.

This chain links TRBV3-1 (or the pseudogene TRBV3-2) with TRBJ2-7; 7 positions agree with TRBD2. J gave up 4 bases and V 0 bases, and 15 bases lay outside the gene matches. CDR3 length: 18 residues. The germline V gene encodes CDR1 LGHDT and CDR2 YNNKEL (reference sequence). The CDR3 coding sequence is TGTGCCAGCAGCCAAGATTGGGGGGGTGCGGGAGCGAATTACGAGCAGTACTTC. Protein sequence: CASSQDWGGAGANYEQYF.

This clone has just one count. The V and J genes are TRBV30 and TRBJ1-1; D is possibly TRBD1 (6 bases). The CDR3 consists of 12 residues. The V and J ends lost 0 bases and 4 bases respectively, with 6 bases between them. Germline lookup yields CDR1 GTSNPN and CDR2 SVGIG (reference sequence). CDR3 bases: TGTGCCTGGAGTGTACAGGGCACTGAAGCTTTCTTT. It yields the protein CAWSVQGTEAFF.

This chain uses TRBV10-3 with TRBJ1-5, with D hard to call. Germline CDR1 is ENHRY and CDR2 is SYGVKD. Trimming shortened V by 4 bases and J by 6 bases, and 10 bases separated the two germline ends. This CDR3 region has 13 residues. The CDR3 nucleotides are TGTGCCATCAGTGTCGGGGAGGCTCAGCCCCAGCATTTT. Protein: CAISVGEAQPQHF.

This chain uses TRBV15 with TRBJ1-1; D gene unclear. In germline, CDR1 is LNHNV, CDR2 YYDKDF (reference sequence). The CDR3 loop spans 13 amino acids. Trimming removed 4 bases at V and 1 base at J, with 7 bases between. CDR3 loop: CATSIRGNTEAFF. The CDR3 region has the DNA TGTGCCACCAGCATTCGGGGGAACACTGAAGCTTTCTTT.

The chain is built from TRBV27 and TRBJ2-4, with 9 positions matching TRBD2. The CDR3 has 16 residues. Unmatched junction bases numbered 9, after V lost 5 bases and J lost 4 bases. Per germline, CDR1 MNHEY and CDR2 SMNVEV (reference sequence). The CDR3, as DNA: TGTGCCAGCAGTCTACTCGGTAGCGGGAGTAAAAACATTCAGTACTTC. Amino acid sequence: CASSLLGSGSKNIQYF.

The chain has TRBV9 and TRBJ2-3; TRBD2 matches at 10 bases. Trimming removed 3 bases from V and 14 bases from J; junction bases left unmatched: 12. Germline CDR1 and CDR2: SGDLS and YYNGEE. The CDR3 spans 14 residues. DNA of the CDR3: TGTGCCAGCAGCGGATCTAGCGGGAGTCTCCTAATGTATTTT. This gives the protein CASSGSSGSLLMYF.

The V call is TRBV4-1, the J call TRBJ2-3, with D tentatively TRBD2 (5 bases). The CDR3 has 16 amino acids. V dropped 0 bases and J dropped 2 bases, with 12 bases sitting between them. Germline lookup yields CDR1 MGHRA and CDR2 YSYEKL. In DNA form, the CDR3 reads TGCGCCAGCAGCCAAGATCGAGGGAAGTACACAGATACGCAGTATTTT. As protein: CASSQDRGKYTDTQYF.

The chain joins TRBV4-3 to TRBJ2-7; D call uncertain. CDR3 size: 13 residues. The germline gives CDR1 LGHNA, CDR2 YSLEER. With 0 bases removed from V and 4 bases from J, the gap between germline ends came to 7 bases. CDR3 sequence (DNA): TGCGCCAGCAGCCAAGATCAGGATTACGAGCAGTACTTC. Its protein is CASSQDQDYEQYF.

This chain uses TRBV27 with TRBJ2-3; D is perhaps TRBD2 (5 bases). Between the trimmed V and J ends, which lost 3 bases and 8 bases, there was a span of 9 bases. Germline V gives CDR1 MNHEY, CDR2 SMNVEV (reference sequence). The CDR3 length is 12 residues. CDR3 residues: CASSFRGSTQYF. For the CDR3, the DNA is TGTGCCAGCAGTTTTCGGGGTTCTACGCAGTATTTT.

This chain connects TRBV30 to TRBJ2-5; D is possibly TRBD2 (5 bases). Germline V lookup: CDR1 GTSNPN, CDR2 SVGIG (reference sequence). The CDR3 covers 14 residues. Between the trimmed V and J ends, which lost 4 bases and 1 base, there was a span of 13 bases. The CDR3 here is CAWKDYSSQETQYF. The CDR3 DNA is TGTGCCTGGAAAGACTACTCCTCCCAAGAGACCCAGTACTTC. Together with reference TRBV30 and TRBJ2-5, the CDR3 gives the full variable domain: SQTIHQWPATLVQPVGSPLSLECTVEGTSNPNLYWYRQAAGRGLQLLFYSVGIGQISSEVPQNLSASRPQDRQFILSSKKLLLSDSGFYLCAWKDYSSQETQYFGPGTRLLVL.

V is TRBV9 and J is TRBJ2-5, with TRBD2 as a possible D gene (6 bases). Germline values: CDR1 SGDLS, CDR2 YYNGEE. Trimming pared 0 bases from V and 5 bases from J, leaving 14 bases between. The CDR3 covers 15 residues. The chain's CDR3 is CASSVGTSLGETQYF. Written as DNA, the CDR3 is TGTGCCAGCAGCGTAGGAACTAGCCTGGGGGAGACCCAGTACTTC.

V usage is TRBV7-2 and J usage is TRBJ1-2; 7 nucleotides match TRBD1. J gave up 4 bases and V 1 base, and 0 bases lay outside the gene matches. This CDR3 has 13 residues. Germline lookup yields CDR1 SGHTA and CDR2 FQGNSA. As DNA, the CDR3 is TGTGCCAGCAGCTTAGACAGGGGCTATGGCTACACCTTC. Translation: CASSLDRGYGYTF.

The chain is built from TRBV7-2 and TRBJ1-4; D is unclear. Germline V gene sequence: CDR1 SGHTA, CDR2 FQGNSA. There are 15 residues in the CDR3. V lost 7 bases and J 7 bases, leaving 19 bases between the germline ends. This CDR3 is CASTSYELSGEKLFF. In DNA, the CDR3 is TGTGCCAGCACAAGTTATGAGCTGTCCGGTGAAAAACTGTTTTTT. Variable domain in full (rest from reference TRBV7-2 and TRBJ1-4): GAGVSQSPSNKVTEKGKDVELRCDPISGHTALYWYRQSLGQGLEFLIYFQGNSAPDKSGLPSDRFSAERTGGSVSTLTIQRTQQEDSAVYLCASTSYELSGEKLFFGSGTQLSVL.